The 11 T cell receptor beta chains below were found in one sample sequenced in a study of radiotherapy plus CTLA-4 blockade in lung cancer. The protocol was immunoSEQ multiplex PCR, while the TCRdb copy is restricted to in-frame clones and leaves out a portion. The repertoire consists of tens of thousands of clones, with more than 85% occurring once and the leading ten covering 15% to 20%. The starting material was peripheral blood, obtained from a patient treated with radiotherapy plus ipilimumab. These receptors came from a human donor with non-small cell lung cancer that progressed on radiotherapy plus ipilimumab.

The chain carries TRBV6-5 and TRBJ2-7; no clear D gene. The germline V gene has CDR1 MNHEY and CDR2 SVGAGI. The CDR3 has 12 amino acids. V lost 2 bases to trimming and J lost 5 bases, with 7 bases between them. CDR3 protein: CASSYLGNEQYF. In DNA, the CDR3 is TGTGCCAGCAGTTACCTGGGTAACGAGCAGTACTTC.

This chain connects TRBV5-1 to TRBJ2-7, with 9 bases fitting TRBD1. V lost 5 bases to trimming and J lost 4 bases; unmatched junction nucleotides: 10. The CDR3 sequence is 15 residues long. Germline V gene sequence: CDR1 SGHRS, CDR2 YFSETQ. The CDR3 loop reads CASSYTGTGRYEQYF. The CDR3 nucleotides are TGCGCCAGCAGTTACACCGGGACAGGGAGGTACGAGCAGTACTTC.

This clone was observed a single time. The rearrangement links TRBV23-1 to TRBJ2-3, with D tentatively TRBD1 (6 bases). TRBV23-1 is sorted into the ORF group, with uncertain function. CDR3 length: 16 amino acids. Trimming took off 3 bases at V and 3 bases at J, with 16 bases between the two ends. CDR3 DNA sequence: TGCGCCAGCAGTCACCCCGCCGAGGGGGTGACAGATACGCAGTATTTT. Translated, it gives CASSHPAEGVTDTQYF.

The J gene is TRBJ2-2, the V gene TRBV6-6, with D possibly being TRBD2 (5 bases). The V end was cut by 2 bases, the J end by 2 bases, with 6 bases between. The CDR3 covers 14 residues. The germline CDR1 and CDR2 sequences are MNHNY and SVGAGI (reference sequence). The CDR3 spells CASSYTGNTGELFF. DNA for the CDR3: TGTGCCAGCAGTTACACGGGAAACACCGGGGAGCTGTTTTTT.

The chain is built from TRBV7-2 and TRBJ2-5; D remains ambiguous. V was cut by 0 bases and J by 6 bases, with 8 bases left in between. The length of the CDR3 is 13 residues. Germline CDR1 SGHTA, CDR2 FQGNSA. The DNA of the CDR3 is TGTGCCAGCAGCTTAGCGCGTCAACAGACCCAGTACTTC. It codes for CASSLARQQTQYF.

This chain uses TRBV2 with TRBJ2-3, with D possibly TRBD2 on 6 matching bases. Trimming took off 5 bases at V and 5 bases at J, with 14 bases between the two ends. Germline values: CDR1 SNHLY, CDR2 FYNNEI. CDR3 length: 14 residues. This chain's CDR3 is CASSNSGAGDTQYF. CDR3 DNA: TGTGCCAGCAGTAATTCGGGAGCGGGAGATACGCAGTATTTT.

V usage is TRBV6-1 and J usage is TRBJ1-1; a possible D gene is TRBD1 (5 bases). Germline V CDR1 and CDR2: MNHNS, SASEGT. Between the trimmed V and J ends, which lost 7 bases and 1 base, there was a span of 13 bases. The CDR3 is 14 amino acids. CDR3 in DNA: TGTGCCAGCACCGTAGACACAGGGAACACTGAAGCTTTCTTT. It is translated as CASTVDTGNTEAFF.

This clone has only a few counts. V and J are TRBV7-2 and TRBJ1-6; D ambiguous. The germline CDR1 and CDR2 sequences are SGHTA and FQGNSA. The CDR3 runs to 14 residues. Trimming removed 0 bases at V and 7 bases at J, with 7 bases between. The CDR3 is CASSLARVNSPLHF. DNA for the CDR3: TGTGCCAGCAGCTTAGCGAGGGTCAATTCACCCCTCCACTTT.

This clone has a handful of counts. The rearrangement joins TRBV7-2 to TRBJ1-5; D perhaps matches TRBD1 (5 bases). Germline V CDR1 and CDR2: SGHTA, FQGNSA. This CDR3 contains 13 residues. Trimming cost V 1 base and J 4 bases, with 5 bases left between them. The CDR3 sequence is CASSLGTNQPQHF. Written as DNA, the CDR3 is TGTGCCAGCAGCTTAGGGACAAATCAGCCCCAGCATTTT.

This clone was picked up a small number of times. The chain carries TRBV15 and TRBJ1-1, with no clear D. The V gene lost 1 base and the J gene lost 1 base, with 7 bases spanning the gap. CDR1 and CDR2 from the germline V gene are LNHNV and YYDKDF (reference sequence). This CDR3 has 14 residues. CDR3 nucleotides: TGTGCCACCAGCAGAGGGCAGGCGAACACTGAAGCTTTCTTT. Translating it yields CATSRGQANTEAFF.

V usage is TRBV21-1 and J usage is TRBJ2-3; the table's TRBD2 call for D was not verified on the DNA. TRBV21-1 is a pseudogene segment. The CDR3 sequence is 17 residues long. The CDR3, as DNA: TGTGCCAGCAGCACCCTGTGGACTAGCGGAAACACAGATACGCAGTATTTT. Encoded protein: CASSTLWTSGNTDTQYF.